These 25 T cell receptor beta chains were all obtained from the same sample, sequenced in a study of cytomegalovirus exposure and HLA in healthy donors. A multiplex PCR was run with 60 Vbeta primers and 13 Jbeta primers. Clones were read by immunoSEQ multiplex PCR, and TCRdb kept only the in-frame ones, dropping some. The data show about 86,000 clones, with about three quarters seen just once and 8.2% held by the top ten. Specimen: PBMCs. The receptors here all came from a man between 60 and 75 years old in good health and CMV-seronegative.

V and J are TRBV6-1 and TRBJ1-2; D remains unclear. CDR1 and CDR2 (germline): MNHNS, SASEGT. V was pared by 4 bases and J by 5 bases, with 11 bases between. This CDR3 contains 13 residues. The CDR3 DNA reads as TGTGCCAGCAGTGTGACGGAGGGTTATGGCTACACCTTC. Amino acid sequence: CASSVTEGYGYTF.

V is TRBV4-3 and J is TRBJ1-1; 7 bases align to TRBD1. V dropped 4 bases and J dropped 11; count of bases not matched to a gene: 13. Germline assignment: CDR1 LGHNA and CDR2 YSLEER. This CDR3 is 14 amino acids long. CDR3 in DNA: TGCGCCAGCAGCCCCCCGGAGGACAGGCGGAGGGCTTTCTTT. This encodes CASSPPEDRRRAFF.

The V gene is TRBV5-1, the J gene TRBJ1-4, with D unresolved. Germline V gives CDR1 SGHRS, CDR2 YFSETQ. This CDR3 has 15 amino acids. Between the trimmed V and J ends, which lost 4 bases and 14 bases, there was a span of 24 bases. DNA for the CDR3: TGCGCCAGCAGCCCAGGAGGCCGCCCCTCTCCCTGGCTGTTTTTT. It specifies CASSPGGRPSPWLFF.

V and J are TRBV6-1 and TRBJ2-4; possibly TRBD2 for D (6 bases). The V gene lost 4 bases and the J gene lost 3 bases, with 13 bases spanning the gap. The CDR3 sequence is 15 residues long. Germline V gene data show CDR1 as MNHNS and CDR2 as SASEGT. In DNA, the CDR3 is TGTGCCAGCAGTGTAATCCGCGGGGACAAAAACATTCAGTACTTC. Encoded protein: CASSVIRGDKNIQYF.

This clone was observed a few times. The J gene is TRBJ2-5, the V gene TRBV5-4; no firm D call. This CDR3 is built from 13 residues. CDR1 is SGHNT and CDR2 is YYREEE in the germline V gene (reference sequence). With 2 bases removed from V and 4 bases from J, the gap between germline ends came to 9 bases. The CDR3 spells CASSFTGGETQYF. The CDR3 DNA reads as TGTGCCAGCAGCTTCACCGGTGGAGAGACCCAGTACTTC.

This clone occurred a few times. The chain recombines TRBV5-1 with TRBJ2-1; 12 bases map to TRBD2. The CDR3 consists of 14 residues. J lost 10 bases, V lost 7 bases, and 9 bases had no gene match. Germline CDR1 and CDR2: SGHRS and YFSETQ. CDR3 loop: CASERTSGIQEQFF. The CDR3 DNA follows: TGCGCCAGCGAGAGGACTAGCGGGATACAGGAGCAGTTCTTC.

CDR3 sequence (DNA): TGCGCCAGCAGCTTCGGGACAGGGGTTGGAGATACGCAGTATTTT. Protein product: CASSFGTGVGDTQYF. The V gene is TRBV5-1, the J gene TRBJ2-3; 10 bases agree with TRBD1. CDR3 length: 15 amino acids. In germline, CDR1 is SGHRS, CDR2 YFSETQ. The V segment lost 2 bases and the J segment 5 bases; nucleotides outside the gene matches: 5.

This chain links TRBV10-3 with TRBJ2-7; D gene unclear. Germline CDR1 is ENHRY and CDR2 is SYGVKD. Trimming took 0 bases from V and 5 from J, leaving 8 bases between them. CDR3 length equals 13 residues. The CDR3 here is CAISESRSHEQYF. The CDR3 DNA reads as TGTGCCATCAGTGAGTCTAGGAGCCACGAGCAGTACTTC.

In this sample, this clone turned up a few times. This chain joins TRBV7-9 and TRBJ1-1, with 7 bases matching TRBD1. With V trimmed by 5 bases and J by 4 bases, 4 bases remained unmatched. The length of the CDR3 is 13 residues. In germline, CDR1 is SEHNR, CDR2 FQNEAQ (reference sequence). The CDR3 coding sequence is TGTGCCAGCAGCCTGGGACAGCTCACTGAAGCTTTCTTT. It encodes CASSLGQLTEAFF.

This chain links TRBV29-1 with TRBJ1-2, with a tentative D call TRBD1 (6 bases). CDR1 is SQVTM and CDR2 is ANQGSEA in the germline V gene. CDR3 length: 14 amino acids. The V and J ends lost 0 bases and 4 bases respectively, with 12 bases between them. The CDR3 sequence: CSVEDRRGLYGYTF. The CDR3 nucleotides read TGCAGCGTTGAAGATCGCAGGGGCCTCTATGGCTACACCTTC.

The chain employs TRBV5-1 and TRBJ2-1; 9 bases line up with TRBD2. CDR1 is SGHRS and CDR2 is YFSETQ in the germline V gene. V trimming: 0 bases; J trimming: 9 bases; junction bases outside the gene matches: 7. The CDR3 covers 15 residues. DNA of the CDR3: TGCGCCAGCAGCTTGGACAGCGGGAGGATGGCTGAGCAGTTCTTC. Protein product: CASSLDSGRMAEQFF.

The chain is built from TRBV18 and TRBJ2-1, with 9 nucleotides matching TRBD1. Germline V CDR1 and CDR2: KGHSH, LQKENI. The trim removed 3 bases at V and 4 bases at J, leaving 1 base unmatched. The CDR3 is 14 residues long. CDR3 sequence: CASSPGQGYNEQFF. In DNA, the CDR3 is TGTGCCAGCTCACCGGGACAGGGTTACAATGAGCAGTTCTTC.

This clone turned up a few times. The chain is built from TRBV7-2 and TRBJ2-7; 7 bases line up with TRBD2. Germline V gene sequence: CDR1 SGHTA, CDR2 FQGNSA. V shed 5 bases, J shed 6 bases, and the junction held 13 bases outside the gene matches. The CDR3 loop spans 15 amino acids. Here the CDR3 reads CASSQRRERGLEQYF. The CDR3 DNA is TGTGCCAGCAGCCAGCGGCGGGAGAGGGGCCTCGAGCAGTACTTC.

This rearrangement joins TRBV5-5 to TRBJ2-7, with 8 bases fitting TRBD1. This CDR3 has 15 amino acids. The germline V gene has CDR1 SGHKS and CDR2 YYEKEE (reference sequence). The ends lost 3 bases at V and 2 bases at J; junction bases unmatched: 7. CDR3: CASSSTGTGAYEQYF. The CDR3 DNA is TGTGCCAGCAGCTCCACCGGGACAGGCGCCTACGAGCAGTACTTC.

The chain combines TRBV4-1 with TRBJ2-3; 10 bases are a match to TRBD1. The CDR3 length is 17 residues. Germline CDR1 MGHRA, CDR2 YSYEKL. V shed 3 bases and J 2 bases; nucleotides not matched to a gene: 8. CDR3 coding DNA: TGCGCCAGCAGCCAGACCGGGACAGGGGCGATCACAGATACGCAGTATTTT. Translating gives CASSQTGTGAITDTQYF.

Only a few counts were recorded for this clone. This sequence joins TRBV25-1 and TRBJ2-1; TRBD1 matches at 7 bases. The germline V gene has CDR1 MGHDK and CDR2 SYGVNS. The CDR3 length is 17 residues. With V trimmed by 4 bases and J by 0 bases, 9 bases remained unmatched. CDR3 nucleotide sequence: TGTGCCAGCAGTGCGAACAGGGGCCCAAGCTCCTACAATGAGCAGTTCTTC. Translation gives CASSANRGPSSYNEQFF.

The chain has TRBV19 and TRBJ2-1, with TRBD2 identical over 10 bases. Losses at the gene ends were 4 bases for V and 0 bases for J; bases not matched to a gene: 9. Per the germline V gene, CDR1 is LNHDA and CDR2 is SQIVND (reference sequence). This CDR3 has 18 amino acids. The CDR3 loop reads CASSTPGIAGGSYNEQFF. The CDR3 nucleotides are TGTGCCAGTAGTACCCCCGGAATAGCGGGGGGCTCCTACAATGAGCAGTTCTTC.

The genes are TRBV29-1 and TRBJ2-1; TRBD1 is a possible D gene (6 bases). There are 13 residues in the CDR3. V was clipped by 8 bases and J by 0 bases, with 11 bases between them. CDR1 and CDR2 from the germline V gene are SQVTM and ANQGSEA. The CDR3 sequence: CSSRGGSYNEQFF. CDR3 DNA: TGCAGCTCCAGGGGTGGCTCCTACAATGAGCAGTTCTTC.

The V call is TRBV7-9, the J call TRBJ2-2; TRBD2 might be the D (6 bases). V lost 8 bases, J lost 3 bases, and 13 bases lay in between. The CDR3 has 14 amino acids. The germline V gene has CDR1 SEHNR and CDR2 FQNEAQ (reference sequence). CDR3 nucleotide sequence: TGTGCCAGCTTTAGACTAGGAGACACCGGGGAGCTGTTTTTT. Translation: CASFRLGDTGELFF.

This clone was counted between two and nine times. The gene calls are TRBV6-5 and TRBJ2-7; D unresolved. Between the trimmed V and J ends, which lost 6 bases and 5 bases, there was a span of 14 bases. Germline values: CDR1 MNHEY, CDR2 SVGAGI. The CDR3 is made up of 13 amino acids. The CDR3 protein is CASSKALGHEQYF. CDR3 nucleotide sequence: TGTGCCAGCAGCAAGGCGCTAGGCCACGAGCAGTACTTC.

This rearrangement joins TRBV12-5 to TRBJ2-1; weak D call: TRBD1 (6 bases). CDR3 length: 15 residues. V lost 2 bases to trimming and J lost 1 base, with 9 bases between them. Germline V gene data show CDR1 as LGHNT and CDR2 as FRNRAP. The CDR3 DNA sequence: TGTGCTAGTGGTTTGATGGGGGCGTCCTACAATGAGCAGTTCTTC. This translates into CASGLMGASYNEQFF.

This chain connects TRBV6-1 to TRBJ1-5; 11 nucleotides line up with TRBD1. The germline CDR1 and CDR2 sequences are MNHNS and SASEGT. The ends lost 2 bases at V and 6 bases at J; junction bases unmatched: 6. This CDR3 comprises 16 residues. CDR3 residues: CASSESYGTGGQPQHF. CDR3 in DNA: TGTGCCAGCAGTGAATCATACGGGACAGGGGGTCAGCCCCAGCATTTT.

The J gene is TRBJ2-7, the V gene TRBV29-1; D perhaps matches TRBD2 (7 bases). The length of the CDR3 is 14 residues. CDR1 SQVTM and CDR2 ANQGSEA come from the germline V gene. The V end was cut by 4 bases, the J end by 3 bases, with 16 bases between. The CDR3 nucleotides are TGCAGCGTTGTATACGGCGGGGGCCACTACGAGCAGTACTTC. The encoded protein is CSVVYGGGHYEQYF.

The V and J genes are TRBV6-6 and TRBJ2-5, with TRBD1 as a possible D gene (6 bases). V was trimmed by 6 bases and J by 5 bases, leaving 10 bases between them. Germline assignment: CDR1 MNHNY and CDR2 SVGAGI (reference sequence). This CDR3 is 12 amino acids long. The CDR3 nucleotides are TGTGCCAGCAGGGACAGCCCGGAGACCCAGTACTTC. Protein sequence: CASRDSPETQYF.

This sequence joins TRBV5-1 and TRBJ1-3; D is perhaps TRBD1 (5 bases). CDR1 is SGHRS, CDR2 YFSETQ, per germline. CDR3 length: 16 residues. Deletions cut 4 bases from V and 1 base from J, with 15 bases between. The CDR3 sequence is CASSRTGGRSGNTIYF. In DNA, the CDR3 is TGCGCCAGCAGCCGTACAGGTGGTCGGTCTGGAAACACCATATATTTT.